This T cell receptor (beta chain) was captured by sequencing in a study of blood T cell repertoires in COVID-19. Study as a whole: Sources were T cells, B-cell-depleted T cells, or PBMCs; the material itself was cDNA or gDNA.

CDR3 length: 14 residues. The ends lost 2 bases at V and 6 bases at J; junction bases unmatched: 6. CDR1 is SGHRS and CDR2 is YFSETQ in the germline V gene. Sequenced by immunoSEQ multiplex PCR; TCRdb stores in-frame clones only, minus some. The sample carries 140,000 to 150,000 clones, approximately 87% recorded once. The sequence derives from a woman aged 45 to 65 with active or convalescent COVID-19. The chain couples TRBV5-1 to TRBJ1-2; 8 bases align to TRBD1. Sequencing was performed on peripheral blood. The CDR3 spells CASSLGQGADGYTF. CDR3 sequence (DNA): TGCGCCAGCAGCTTAGGGCAGGGGGCCGATGGCTACACCTTC.